This entry is about one T cell receptor beta chain. Antigen specificity is unknown. This sample is drawn from a study of cytomegalovirus exposure and HLA in healthy donors. Overall study results and limits: Associated with cytomegalovirus, according to the listing, were about 160 TCR beta chains. Follow-up analysis later connected one missense variant in DCLRE1C with trimming of TCR beta V- and J-genes. In a later analysis, at a false discovery rate of 0.05, 15,000 to 20,000 TCR beta sequences matched HLA alleles.

As for the donors, each was a healthy bone marrow donor. Germline V gene sequence: CDR1 MDHEN, CDR2 SYDVKM. With 3 bases removed from V and 5 bases from J, the gap between germline ends came to 13 bases. This CDR3 is 15 amino acids long. Primers for the PCR totalled 60 Vbeta and 13 Jbeta. The repertoire was sequenced with immunoSEQ multiplex PCR; TCRdb's copy has only in-frame clones and lacks some. The table records a few hundred thousand clones, around 79% of them present only once. This TCR came from a man between 18 and 29 years old in good health and CMV-seronegative. This chain links TRBV28 with TRBJ2-2, with D possibly being TRBD1 (6 bases). Input material: PBMCs. The CDR3 region has the DNA TGTGCCAGCAGTTTCAGTACAGGGCGAACCGGGGAGCTGTTTTTT. Its protein is CASSFSTGRTGELFF.